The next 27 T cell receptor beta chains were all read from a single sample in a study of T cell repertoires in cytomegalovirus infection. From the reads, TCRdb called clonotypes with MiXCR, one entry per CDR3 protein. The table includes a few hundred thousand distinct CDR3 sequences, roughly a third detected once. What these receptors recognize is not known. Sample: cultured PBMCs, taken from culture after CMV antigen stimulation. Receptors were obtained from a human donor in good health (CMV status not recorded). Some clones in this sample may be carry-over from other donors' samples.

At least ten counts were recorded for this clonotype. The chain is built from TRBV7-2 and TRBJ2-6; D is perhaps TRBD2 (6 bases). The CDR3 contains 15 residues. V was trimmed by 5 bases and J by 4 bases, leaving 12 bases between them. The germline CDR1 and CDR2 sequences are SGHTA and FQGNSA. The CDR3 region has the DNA TGTGCCAGCAGCCCACAGGAGGGGGGGGCCAACGTCCTGACTTTC. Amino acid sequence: CASSPQEGGANVLTF.

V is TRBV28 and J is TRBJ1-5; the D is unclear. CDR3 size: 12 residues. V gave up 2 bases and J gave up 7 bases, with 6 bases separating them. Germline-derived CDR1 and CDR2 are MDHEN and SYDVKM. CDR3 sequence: CASSLPTQPQHF. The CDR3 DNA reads TGTGCCAGCAGTTTACCAACGCAGCCCCAGCATTTT.

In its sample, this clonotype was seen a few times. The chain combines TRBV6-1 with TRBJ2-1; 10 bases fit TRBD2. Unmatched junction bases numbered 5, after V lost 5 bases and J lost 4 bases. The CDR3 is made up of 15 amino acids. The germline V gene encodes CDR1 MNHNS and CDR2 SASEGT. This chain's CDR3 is CASSSYSGRYNEQFF. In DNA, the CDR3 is TGTGCCAGCAGTTCCTATAGCGGGAGGTACAATGAGCAGTTCTTC.

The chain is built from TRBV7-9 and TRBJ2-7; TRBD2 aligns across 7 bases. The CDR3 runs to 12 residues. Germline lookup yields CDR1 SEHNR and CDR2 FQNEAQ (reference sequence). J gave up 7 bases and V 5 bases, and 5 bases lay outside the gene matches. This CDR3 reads CASSLGEGEQYV. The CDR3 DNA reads TGTGCCAGCAGCCTAGGGGAGGGGGAGCAGTACGTC.

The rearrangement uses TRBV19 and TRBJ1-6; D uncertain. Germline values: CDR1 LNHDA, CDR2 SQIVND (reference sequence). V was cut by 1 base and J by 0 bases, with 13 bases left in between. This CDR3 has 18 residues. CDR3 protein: CASSIAATRSSYNSPLHF. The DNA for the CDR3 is TGTGCCAGTAGTATAGCCGCCACGCGGAGCTCCTATAATTCACCCCTCCACTTT.

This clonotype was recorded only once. DNA for the CDR3: TGTGCCAGCTCACCAGGGGTCTCACACTTTAACACTGAAGCTTTCTTT. This translates into CASSPGVSHFNTEAFF. The chain is built from TRBV18 and TRBJ1-1, with no clear D. This CDR3 has 16 amino acids. V gave up 2 bases and J gave up 2 bases, with 15 bases separating them. Germline V gives CDR1 KGHSH, CDR2 LQKENI.

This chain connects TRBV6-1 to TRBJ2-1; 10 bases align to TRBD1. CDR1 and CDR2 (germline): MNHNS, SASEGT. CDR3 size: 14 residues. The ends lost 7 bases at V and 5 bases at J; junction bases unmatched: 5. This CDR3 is CASIDRGLNNEQFF. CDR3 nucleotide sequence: TGTGCCAGCATCGACAGGGGGCTGAACAATGAGCAGTTCTTC.

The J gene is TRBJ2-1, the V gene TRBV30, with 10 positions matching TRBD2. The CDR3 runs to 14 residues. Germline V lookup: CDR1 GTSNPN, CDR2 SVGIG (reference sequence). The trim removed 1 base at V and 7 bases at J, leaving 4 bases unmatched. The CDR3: CAWSGAGGPNEQFF. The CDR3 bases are TGTGCCTGGAGTGGAGCGGGAGGGCCTAATGAGCAGTTCTTC.

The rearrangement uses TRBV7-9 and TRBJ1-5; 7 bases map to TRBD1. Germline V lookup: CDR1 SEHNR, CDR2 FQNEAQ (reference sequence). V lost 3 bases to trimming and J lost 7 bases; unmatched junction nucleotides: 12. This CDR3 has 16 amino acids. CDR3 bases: TGTGCCAGCAGCTTGTCCAGGGGGAACTATTGGCAGCCCCAGCATTTT. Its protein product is CASSLSRGNYWQPQHF.

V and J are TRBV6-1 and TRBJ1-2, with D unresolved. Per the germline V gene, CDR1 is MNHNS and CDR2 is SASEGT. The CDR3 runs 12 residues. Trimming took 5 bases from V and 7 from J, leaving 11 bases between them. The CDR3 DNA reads TGTGCCAGCAGTCCGGCCGCAGGTGGCTACACCTTC. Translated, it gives CASSPAAGGYTF.

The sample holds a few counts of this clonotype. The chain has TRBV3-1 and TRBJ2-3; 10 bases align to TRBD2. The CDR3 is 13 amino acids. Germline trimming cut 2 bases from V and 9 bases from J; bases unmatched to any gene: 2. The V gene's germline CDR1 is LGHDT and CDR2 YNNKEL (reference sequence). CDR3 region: CASSQTSGMTQYF. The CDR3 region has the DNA TGTGCCAGCAGCCAAACTAGCGGGATGACGCAGTATTTT.

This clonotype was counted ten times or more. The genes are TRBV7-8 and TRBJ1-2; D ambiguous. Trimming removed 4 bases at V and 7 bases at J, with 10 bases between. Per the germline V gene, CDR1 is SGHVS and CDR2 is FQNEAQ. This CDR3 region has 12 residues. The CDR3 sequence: CASSSTSLGYTF. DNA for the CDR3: TGTGCCAGCAGCTCGACGAGCCTTGGCTACACCTTC.

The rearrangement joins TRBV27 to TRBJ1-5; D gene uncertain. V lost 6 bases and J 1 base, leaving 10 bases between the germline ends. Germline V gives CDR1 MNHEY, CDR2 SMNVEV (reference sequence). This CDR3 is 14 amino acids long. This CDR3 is CASRKWGSNQPQHF. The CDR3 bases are TGTGCCAGCAGGAAGTGGGGAAGCAATCAGCCCCAGCATTTT.

The CDR3 is CASSRGAKNIQYF. CDR3 nucleotides: TGTGCCAGCAGTAGGGGGGCCAAAAACATTCAGTACTTC. V and J are TRBV25-1 and TRBJ2-4, with D maybe TRBD1 (6 bases). The CDR3 length is 13 residues. Trimming removed 5 bases at V and 1 base at J, with 6 bases between. Germline V lookup: CDR1 MGHDK, CDR2 SYGVNS.

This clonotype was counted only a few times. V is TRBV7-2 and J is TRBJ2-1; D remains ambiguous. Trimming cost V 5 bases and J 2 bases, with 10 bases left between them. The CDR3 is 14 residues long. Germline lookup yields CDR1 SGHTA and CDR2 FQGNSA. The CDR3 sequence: CASSLLSAYNEQFF. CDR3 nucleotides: TGTGCCAGCAGCCTTTTATCCGCCTACAATGAGCAGTTCTTC.

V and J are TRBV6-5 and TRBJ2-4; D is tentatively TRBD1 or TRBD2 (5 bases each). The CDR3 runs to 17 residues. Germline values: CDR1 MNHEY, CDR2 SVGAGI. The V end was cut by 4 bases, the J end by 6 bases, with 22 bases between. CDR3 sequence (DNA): TGTGCCAGCAGTTCCCCCGGGGCCTGGGGGAATGGAAACATTCAGTACTTC. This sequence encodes CASSSPGAWGNGNIQYF.

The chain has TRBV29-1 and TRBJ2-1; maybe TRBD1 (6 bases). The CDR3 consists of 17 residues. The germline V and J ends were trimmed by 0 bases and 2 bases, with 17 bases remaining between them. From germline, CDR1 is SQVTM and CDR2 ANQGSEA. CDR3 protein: CSVEEWGGGQAYNEQFF. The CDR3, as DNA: TGCAGCGTTGAAGAGTGGGGTGGGGGCCAGGCCTACAATGAGCAGTTCTTC.

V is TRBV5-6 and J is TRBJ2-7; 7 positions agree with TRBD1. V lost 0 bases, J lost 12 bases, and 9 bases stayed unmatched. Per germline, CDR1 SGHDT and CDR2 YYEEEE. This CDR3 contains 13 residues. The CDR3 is CASSLGQGPSGYF. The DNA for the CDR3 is TGTGCCAGCAGCTTGGGACAGGGACCTTCGGGGTACTTC.

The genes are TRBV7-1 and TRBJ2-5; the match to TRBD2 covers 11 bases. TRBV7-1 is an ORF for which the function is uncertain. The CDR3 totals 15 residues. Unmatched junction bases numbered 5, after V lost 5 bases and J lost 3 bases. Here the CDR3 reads CASSLPGLAEETQYF. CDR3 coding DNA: TGTGCCAGCAGCCTTCCGGGACTAGCGGAAGAGACCCAGTACTTC.

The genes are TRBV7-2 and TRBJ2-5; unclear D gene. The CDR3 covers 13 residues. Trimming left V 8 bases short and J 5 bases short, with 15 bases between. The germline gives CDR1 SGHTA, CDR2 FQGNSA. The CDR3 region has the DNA TGTGCCAGCTCAACACCGTCCCCGGAGACCCAGTACTTC. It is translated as CASSTPSPETQYF.

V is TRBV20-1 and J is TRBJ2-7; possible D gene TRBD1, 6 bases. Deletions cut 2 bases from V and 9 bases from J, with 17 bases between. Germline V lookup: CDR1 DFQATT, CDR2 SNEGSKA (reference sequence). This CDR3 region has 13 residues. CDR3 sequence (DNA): TGCAGTGCTAGATCGTCCGGGCCACAGGGGCAGTACTTC. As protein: CSARSSGPQGQYF.

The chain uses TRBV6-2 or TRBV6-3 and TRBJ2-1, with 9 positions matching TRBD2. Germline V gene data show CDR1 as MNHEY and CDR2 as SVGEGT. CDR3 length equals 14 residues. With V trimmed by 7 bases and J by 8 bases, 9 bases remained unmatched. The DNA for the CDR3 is TGTGCCAGCACGATACGGCGGGAGGGTGATGAGCAGTTCTTC. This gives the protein CASTIRREGDEQFF.

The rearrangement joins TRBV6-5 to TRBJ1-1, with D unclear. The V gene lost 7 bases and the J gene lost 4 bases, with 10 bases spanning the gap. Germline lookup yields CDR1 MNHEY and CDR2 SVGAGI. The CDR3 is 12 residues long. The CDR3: CASNGPATEAFF. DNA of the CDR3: TGTGCCAGCAACGGGCCGGCCACTGAAGCTTTCTTT.

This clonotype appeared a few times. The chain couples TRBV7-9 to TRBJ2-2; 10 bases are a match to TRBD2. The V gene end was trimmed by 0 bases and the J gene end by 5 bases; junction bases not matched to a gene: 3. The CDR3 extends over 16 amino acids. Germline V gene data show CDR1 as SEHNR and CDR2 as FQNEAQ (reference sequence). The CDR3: CASSLAGTSATGELFF. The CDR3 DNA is TGTGCCAGCAGCTTAGCAGGGACTAGCGCTACCGGGGAGCTGTTTTTT.

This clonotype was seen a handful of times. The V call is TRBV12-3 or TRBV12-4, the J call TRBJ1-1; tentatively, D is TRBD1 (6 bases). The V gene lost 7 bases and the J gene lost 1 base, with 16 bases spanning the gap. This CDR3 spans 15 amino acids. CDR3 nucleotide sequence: TGTGCCAGCACCCTCGCCGGGACAAAGAACACTGAAGCTTTCTTT. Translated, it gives CASTLAGTKNTEAFF.

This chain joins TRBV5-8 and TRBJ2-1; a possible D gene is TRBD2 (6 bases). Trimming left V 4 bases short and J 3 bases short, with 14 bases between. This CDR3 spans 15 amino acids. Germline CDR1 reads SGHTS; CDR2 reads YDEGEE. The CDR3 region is CASSPEGGNYNEQFF. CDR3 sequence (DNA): TGTGCCAGCAGCCCGGAGGGCGGGAACTACAATGAGCAGTTCTTC.

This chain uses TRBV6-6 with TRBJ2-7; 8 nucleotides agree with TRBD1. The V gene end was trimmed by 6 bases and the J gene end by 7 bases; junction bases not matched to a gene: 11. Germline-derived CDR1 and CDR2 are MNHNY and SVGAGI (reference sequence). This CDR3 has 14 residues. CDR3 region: CASSQLQGAREQYV. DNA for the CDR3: TGTGCCAGCAGCCAATTGCAGGGGGCGAGGGAGCAGTACGTC.